This is a list of T cell receptor beta chains from one sample in a study of T cell repertoires in cytomegalovirus infection. MiXCR was run by TCRdb on the reads, yielding one entry per CDR3 protein. This sample yields 450,000 to 550,000 distinct CDR3 sequences, of which 16% are seen a single time; around 25% belongs to the top ten. Sequencing input: CD8+ T cells from PBMCs. The receptors were gathered from a human donor in good health (CMV status not recorded). Some clones in this sample may be carry-over from other donors' samples. Both conserved end residues are part of each CDR3. The D gene is left open where the match is weak. Only part of the rows carry a size: once, few, many, or a class if the clone is expanded.

J gene | V gene | clone size | CDR3 length | D gene | CDR3 DNA | CDR3 protein
TRBJ2-6 | TRBV24-1 | few | 18 | NA | TGTGCCACCAGTGATCACAGGCTCCGCCAGTCTGGGGCCAACGTCCTGACTTTC | CATSDHRLRQSGANVLTF
TRBJ1-3 | TRBV15 | NA | 16 | NA | TGTGCCACCAGCAGAAGACTAACGGAGCCTGGAAACACCATATATTTT | CATSRRLTEPGNTIYF
TRBJ2-1 | TRBV18 | NA | 14 | NA | TGTGCCAGCTCACCATTGGACAGCTACAATGAGCAGTTCTTC | CASSPLDSYNEQFF
TRBJ2-7 | TRBV6-5 | NA | 17 | TRBD2 | TGTGCCAGCAGTTCGCGGGGTCGGCGGGAGTCGAACTACGAGCAGTACTTC | CASSSRGRRESNYEQYF
TRBJ2-1 | TRBV6-5 | many | 12 | NA | TGTGCCAGCAGCTACGACAGAAATGAGCAGTTCTTC | CASSYDRNEQFF
TRBJ2-7 | TRBV6-2/TRBV6-3 | NA | 14 | TRBD1 | TGTGCCAGCGGAGAAGGACAGGGGGCAAACGAGCAGTACTTC | CASGEGQGANEQYF
TRBJ1-5 | TRBV28 | NA | 14 | NA | TGTGCCAGCAGTCGGACAGACAGCTATCAGCCCCAGCATTTT | CASSRTDSYQPQHF
TRBJ2-5 | TRBV7-9 | many | 14 | NA | TGTGCCAGCAGCCCCCGGGCACCTCAAGAGACCCAGTACTTC | CASSPRAPQETQYF
TRBJ2-1 | TRBV7-8 | many | 12 | NA | TGTGCCAGCAGCTTAGCGGTCCGGGAGCAGTTCTTC | CASSLAVREQFF
TRBJ2-7 | TRBV5-4 | NA | 11 | NA | TGTGCCAGCAGCCGAGGGAGCGAGCAGTACTTC | CASSRGSEQYF